The source of this T cell receptor beta chain is a study of blood T cell repertoires in COVID-19 (dated by TCRdb to about 2020). In terms of the full investigation: The collaborator samples originated in the United States, Italy and Spain and spanned the acute and convalescent phases of COVID-19. The prospective study material was composed of cDNA or gDNA derived from T cells, B-cell-depleted T cells, or PBMCs. The dataset comprised deeply sampled blood TCRbeta repertoires from subjects exposed to, actively infected with, or recovered from COVID-19. A freely available public database, intended as a resource for researchers studying the immune response to SARS-CoV-2, is where the repertoires were released. Samples were obtained from the ongoing ImmuneRACE study (first 160 participants) and from 1,254 subjects provided by 6 global collaborators. Sample metadata almost always included a de-identified subject ID, COVID-19 status, age in years and sex. HLA class I and class II types, where available, came from metadata supplied by the sample provider rather than from assay-based typing.

TCRbeta CDR3 regions were amplified from genomic DNA using the immunoSEQ Assay, a bias-controlled multiplex PCR. The authors' pipeline ran thus. The number of nucleated cells in each sample was estimated by amplification of reference gene primers within the assay. To quantify the absolute abundance of each unique TCRbeta CDR3 rearrangement, sequence reads were collapsed and filtered. For each sample, productive Simpson clonality was calculated as the square root of Simpson's diversity index over productive rearrangements. TCRdb limited this immuneACCESS table to in-frame rearrangements with V and J called. A share of clones is missing; checked studies link under half to unresolved V genes, and the rest is unexplained. Clonal size and the V and J genes are those of that table, whereas D and trimming came from the DNA. The sample records tens of thousands of clones, approximately 90% of which are singletons. About 2.5% of the sample lies in the top ten.

CDR1 and CDR2 (LGHNA, YSLEER) derive from the germline V gene. V drops 4 bases and J drops 3 bases, leaving 16 bases in between. From its cysteine to its phenylalanine, the CDR3 spans 15 amino acids. Solely the CDR3 DNA is kept, with 45 bases framed from the first base. What the research found in general, with its limitations: The amount of clinical and demographic metadata varied by source and participant and was provided uncurated.

Whole blood was collected in K2EDTA tubes by collaborating institutions according to the institutions' own protocols. For TCRbeta analysis, collaborator samples were shipped as frozen whole blood, as isolated PBMCs, or as DNA extracted from either sample type. Comment on this clone: Its binding antigen is unknown. The sample holds no much larger clone one base away, and base qualities are not on file.

The chain links TRBV4-3 with TRBJ2-7; the D gene is perhaps TRBD1, on 6 matching bases. Sequenced material: peripheral blood. The source of this sequence is a human donor with active COVID-19. The donor label of this sample is uncertain. The nucleotide sequence is TGCGCCAGCAGCCTCACTCAGGGGTTGGACTACGAGCAGTACTTC. Its product reads: CASSLTQGLDYEQYF.